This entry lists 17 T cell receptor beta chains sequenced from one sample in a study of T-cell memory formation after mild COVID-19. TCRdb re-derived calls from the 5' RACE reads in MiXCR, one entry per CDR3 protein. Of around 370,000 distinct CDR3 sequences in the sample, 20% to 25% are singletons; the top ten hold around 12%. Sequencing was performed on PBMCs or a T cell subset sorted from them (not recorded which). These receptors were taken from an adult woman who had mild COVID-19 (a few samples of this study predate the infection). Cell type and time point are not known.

CDR3 in DNA: TGTGCCAGCAGTGGACAGGGAGGAGTTGATGGCTACACCTTC. It codes for CASSGQGGVDGYTF. The chain has TRBV6-1 and TRBJ1-2, with 7 bases identical to TRBD1. The CDR3 runs to 14 residues. Germline CDR1 and CDR2: MNHNS and SASEGT. V was clipped by 4 bases and J by 6 bases; unmatched bases: 8.

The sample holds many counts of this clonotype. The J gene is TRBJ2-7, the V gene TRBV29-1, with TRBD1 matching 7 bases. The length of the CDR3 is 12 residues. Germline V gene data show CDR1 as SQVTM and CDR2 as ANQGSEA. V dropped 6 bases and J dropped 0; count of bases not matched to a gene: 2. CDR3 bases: TGCAGCGTCGGACAGGACTCCTACGAGCAGTACTTC. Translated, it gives CSVGQDSYEQYF.

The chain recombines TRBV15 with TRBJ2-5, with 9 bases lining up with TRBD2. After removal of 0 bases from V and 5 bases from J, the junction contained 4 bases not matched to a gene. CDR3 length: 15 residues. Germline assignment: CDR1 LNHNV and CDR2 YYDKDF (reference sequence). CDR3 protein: CATSRESGRMETQYF. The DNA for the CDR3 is TGTGCCACCAGCAGAGAGAGCGGGAGGATGGAGACCCAGTACTTC.

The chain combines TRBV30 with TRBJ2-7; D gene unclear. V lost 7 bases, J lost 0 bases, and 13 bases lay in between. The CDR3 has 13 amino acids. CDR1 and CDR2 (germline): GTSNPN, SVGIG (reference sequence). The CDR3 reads CAYLRPGSYEQYF. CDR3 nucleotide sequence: TGTGCCTACCTTCGGCCGGGCTCCTACGAGCAGTACTTC.

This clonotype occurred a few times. Here the CDR3 reads CASSESGQAYGYTF. The CDR3 DNA reads TGTGCCAGCAGTGAATCAGGACAGGCCTATGGCTACACCTTC. The chain carries TRBV2 and TRBJ1-2; 7 bases map to TRBD1. This CDR3 has 14 residues. The V gene end was trimmed by 2 bases and the J gene end by 4 bases; junction bases not matched to a gene: 4. Per germline, CDR1 SNHLY and CDR2 FYNNEI.

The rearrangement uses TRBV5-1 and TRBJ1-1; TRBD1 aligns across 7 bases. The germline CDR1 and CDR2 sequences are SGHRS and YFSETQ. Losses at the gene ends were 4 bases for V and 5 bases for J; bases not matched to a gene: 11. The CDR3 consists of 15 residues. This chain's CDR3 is CASSLATSGGTEAFF. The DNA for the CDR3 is TGCGCCAGCAGCCTGGCGACGTCAGGGGGAACTGAAGCTTTCTTT.

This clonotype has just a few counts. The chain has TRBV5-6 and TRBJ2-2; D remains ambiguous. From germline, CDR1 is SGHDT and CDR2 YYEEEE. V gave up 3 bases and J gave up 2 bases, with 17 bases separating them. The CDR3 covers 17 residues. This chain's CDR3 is CASSSGPSQTNTGELFF. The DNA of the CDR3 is TGTGCCAGCAGCTCCGGGCCCTCCCAAACTAACACCGGGGAGCTGTTTTTT.

The CDR3 nucleotides are TGTGCCAGTAGTCGTCCGGGACTAGCGGGAGGCGGAGATACGCAGTATTTT. As protein: CASSRPGLAGGGDTQYF. The J gene is TRBJ2-3, the V gene TRBV19, with 15 bases lining up with TRBD2. J gave up 5 bases and V 5 bases, and 8 bases lay outside the gene matches. The length of the CDR3 is 17 residues. In germline, CDR1 is LNHDA, CDR2 SQIVND (reference sequence).

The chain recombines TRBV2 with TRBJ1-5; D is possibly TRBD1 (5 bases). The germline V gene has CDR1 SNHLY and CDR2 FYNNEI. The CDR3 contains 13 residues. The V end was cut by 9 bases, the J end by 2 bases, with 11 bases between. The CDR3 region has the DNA TGTGCCAGTCTTAGGGACGGCAATCAGCCCCAGCATTTT. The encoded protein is CASLRDGNQPQHF.

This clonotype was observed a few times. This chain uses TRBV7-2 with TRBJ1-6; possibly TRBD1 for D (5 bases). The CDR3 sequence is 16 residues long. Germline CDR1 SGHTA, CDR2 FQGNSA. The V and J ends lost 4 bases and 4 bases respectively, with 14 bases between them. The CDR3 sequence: CASSSRGAPYNSPLHF. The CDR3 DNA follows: TGTGCCAGCAGCTCGCGAGGGGCACCGTATAATTCACCCCTCCACTTT.

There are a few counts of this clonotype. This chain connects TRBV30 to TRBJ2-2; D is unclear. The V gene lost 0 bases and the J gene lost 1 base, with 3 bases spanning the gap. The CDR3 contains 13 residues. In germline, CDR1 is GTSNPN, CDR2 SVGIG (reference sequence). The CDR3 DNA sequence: TGTGCCTGGAGTGTACTGAACACCGGGGAGCTGTTTTTT. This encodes CAWSVLNTGELFF.

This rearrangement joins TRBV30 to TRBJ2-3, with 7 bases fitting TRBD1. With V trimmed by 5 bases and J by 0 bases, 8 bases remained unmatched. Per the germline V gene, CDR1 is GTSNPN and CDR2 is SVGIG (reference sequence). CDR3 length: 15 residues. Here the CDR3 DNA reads TGTGCCTGGGACAGGGACCTAGCAAGCACAGATACGCAGTATTTT. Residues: CAWDRDLASTDTQYF.

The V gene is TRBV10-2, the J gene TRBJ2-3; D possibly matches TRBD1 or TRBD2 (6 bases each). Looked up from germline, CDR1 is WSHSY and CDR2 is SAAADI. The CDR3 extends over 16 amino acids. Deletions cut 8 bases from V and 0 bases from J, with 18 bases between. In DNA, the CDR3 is TGCGCCAGCTCCCCCCACCGGGGGCTAAGCACAGATACGCAGTATTTT. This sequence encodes CASSPHRGLSTDTQYF.

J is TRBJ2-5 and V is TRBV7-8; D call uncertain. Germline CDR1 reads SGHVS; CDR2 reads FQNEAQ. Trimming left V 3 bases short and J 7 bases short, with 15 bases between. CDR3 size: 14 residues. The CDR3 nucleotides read TGTGCCAGCAGCTTCCGAGGCCCGCCAGGGACCCAGTACTTC. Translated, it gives CASSFRGPPGTQYF. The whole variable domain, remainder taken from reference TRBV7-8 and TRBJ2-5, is GAGVSQSPRYKVAKRGQDVALRCDPISGHVSLFWYQQALGQGPEFLTYFQNEAQLDKSGLPSDRFFAERPEGSVSTLKIQRTQQEDSAVYLCASSFRGPPGTQYFGPGTRLLVL.

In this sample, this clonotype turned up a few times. For the CDR3, the DNA is TGTGCCAGCAGCTCCCGGACGAGGTTTGAAGCTTTCTTT. Translation: CASSSRTRFEAFF. The J gene is TRBJ1-1, the V gene TRBV14; no reliable D call. The CDR3 consists of 13 residues. The germline gives CDR1 SGHDN, CDR2 FVKESK. Trimming cost V 5 bases and J 7 bases, with 14 bases left between them.

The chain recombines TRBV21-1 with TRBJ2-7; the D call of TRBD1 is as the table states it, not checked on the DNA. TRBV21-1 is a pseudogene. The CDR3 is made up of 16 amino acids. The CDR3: CASSKLSGTGLYEQYF. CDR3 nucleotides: TGTGCCAGCAGCAAACTATCCGGGACAGGCCTCTACGAGCAGTACTTC.

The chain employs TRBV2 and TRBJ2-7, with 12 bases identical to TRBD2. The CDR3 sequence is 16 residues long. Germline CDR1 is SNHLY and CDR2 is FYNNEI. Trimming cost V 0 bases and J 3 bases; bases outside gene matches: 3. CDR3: CASSEAGLAGNYEQYF. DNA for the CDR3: TGTGCCAGCAGTGAAGCCGGACTAGCGGGGAACTACGAGCAGTACTTC.